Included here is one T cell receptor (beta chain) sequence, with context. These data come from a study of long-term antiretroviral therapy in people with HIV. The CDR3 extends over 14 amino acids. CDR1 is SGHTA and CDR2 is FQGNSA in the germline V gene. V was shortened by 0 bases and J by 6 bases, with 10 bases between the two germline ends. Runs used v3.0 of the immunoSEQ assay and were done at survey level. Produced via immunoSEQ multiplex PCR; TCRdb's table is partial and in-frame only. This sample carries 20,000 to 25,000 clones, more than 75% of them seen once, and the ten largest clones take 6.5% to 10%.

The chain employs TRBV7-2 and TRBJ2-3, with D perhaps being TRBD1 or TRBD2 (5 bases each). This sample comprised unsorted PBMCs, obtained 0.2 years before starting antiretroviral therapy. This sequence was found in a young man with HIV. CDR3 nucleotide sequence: TGTGCCAGCAGCTTAGCCGGGGACCCTGATACGCAGTATTTT. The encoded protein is CASSLAGDPDTQYF.